Presented here are 21 T cell receptor beta chains from one specimen sequenced in a study of human T cells and chemical hapten exposure. Time point meaning: patch test 1, 2 weeks after DPC sensitization. Treatment in this sample: therapeutic diphenylcyclopropenone sensitization with weekly scalp DPC. Each CDR3 protein gets one entry after TCRdb re-called the RACE reads with MiXCR. This table has 300,000 to 450,000 distinct CDR3 sequences, nearly 5% appearing once. Material: whole blood, obtained in connection with sensitization to the hapten diphenylcyclopropenone (DPC). The receptors shown here come from a woman aged 50 to 65 with alopecia areata. Some clones in this sample may be carry-over from other donors' samples.

This clonotype has just a few counts. The chain couples TRBV2 to TRBJ1-5; 7 bases are shared with TRBD1. Germline loops: CDR1 SNHLY, CDR2 FYNNEI. This CDR3 is built from 16 residues. The V segment lost 2 bases and the J segment 4 bases; nucleotides outside the gene matches: 8. The CDR3 reads CASSERAGGGNQPQHF. The DNA of the CDR3 is TGTGCCAGCAGTGAAAGGGCAGGGGGTGGAAATCAGCCCCAGCATTTT. The whole variable domain, filled in from reference TRBV2 and TRBJ1-5, reads EPEVTQTPSHQVTQMGQEVILRCVPISNHLYFYWYRQILGQKVEFLVSFYNNEISEKSEIFDDQFSVERPDGSNFTLKIRSTKLEDSAMYFCASSERAGGGNQPQHFGDGTRLSIL.

This clonotype showed up many times. The chain links TRBV6-1 to TRBJ1-3; D unresolved. The CDR3 is 14 amino acids. Deletions cut 8 bases from V and 0 bases from J, with 11 bases between. The V gene's germline CDR1 is MNHNS and CDR2 SASEGT. This chain's CDR3 is CASLRGTSGNTIYF. Written as DNA, the CDR3 is TGTGCCAGCCTCCGCGGCACCTCTGGAAACACCATATATTTT.

This clonotype was seen many times. The J gene is TRBJ1-1, the V gene TRBV5-5; 9 bases map to TRBD1. J lost 0 bases, V lost 2 bases, and 14 bases had no gene match. The germline V gene has CDR1 SGHKS and CDR2 YYEKEE (reference sequence). The CDR3 is 19 amino acids. The CDR3 region is CASSFRTGALNVMNTEAFF. The CDR3 nucleotides are TGTGCCAGCAGCTTTCGGACAGGGGCCCTCAACGTCATGAACACTGAAGCTTTCTTT.

This clonotype was seen ten or more times. The chain couples TRBV4-1 to TRBJ2-5; no definite D call. The CDR3 is 12 amino acids. Germline assignment: CDR1 MGHRA and CDR2 YSYEKL. Trimming took off 4 bases at V and 5 bases at J, with 8 bases between the two ends. The CDR3 region has the DNA TGCGCCAGCAGCCGGGTGGGGGAGACCCAGTACTTC. Protein: CASSRVGETQYF.

The chain uses TRBV5-6 and TRBJ2-3, with 11 nucleotides matching TRBD2. The length of the CDR3 is 18 residues. Germline CDR1 and CDR2: SGHDT and YYEEEE. Trimming at V came to 4 bases and at J to 4 bases, leaving 14 bases not matched to a gene. The chain's CDR3 is CASSLWGKTSGDSDTQYF. CDR3 nucleotides: TGTGCCAGCAGCCTGTGGGGGAAGACTAGCGGGGACTCAGATACGCAGTATTTT.

This clonotype has a count of ten or more. This rearrangement joins TRBV6-2 or TRBV6-3 to TRBJ1-1, with D perhaps matching TRBD1 (6 bases). The CDR3 covers 15 residues. Germline values: CDR1 MNHEY, CDR2 SVGEGT. V was shortened by 2 bases and J by 0 bases, with 10 bases between the two germline ends. This chain's CDR3 is CASSYGQPMNTEAFF. In nucleotides, the CDR3 is TGTGCCAGCAGTTACGGACAGCCAATGAACACTGAAGCTTTCTTT.

This clonotype has at least ten counts. The V call is TRBV29-1, the J call TRBJ2-1, with 7 positions matching TRBD2. Losses at the gene ends were 4 bases for V and 0 bases for J; bases not matched to a gene: 3. The CDR3 has 14 residues. Germline values: CDR1 SQVTM, CDR2 ANQGSEA. In nucleotides, the CDR3 is TGCAGCGTTGGGGGGGGTAGCTCCTACAATGAGCAGTTCTTC. Translated, it gives CSVGGGSSYNEQFF.

This clonotype showed up just a few times. V usage is TRBV29-1 and J usage is TRBJ2-3; D ambiguous. The germline V gene has CDR1 SQVTM and CDR2 ANQGSEA. Trimming took 6 bases from V and 0 from J, leaving 16 bases between them. The CDR3 covers 15 residues. Here the CDR3 reads CSVHLGQGSTDTQYF. The DNA of the CDR3 is TGCAGCGTCCATCTCGGGCAAGGGAGCACAGATACGCAGTATTTT.

This clonotype was seen only a few times. This chain links TRBV6-1 with TRBJ2-4, with a weak D call TRBD1 (8 bases). The CDR3 is 16 amino acids. Germline assignment: CDR1 MNHNS and CDR2 SASEGT. V lost 7 bases and J 0 bases, leaving 16 bases between the germline ends. The chain's CDR3 is CASNSGDRLAKNIQYF. For the CDR3, the DNA is TGTGCCAGCAACAGCGGGGACAGGCTAGCCAAAAACATTCAGTACTTC.

This clonotype was counted ten times or more. CDR3 DNA: TGTGCCAGCAGTTCGGAACCCTACGAGCAGTACTTC. Encoded protein: CASSSEPYEQYF. This sequence joins TRBV12-3 or TRBV12-4 and TRBJ2-7; no clear D. V shed 4 bases and J shed 2 bases, with 6 bases lying between them. The CDR3 totals 12 residues.

This clonotype has more than one count but fewer than ten. The rearrangement joins TRBV29-1 to TRBJ2-5, with D uncertain. Trimming pared 7 bases from V and 4 bases from J, leaving 13 bases between. The germline V gene encodes CDR1 SQVTM and CDR2 ANQGSEA. The CDR3 spans 12 residues. This chain's CDR3 is CSGLLGGETQYF. The DNA of the CDR3 is TGCAGCGGCCTGTTGGGCGGAGAGACCCAGTACTTC.

The chain recombines TRBV10-3 with TRBJ2-2; TRBD2 matches at 7 bases. Germline V gene sequence: CDR1 ENHRY, CDR2 SYGVKD. The V and J ends lost 11 bases and 7 bases, in that order; junction bases with no gene match: 7. CDR3 size: 12 residues. The CDR3 loop reads CAVGRPGGELFF. The CDR3 DNA reads TGTGCCGTCGGGAGGCCTGGCGGGGAGCTGTTTTTT.

The chain carries TRBV6-2 or TRBV6-3 and TRBJ1-1; TRBD1 is a possible D gene (6 bases). CDR1 is MNHEY and CDR2 is SVGEGT in the germline V gene. Between the trimmed V and J ends, which lost 2 bases and 9 bases, there was a span of 10 bases. The CDR3 spans 12 residues. CDR3 coding DNA: TGTGCCAGCAGTTACGGGGGGCTGCAAGCTTTCTTT. Amino acids: CASSYGGLQAFF.

This clonotype showed up many times. V gene TRBV11-2 combines with J gene TRBJ1-2, with a weak D call TRBD1 (6 bases). Deletions cut 5 bases from V and 7 bases from J, with 20 bases between. Looked up from germline, CDR1 is SGHAT and CDR2 is FQNNGV. There are 15 residues in the CDR3. Here the CDR3 reads CASSRGDRPGPGYTF. Written as DNA, the CDR3 is TGTGCCAGCAGCCGCGGTGACAGGCCCGGCCCTGGCTACACCTTC.

Only a few counts were recorded for this clonotype. The chain employs TRBV7-2 and TRBJ2-2; no firm D call. The CDR3 totals 10 residues. The V end lost 6 bases, the J end lost 7 bases, and 3 bases lay between the germline ends. CDR1 is SGHTA, CDR2 FQGNSA, per germline. The CDR3 bases are TGTGCCAGCAGGCACGGGGAGCTGTTTTTT. It is translated as CASRHGELFF.

This clonotype was seen only a few times. The V gene is TRBV6-2 or TRBV6-3, the J gene TRBJ2-6; no clear D gene. Germline lookup yields CDR1 MNHEY and CDR2 SVGEGT. V shed 2 bases and J shed 0 bases, with 5 bases lying between them. This CDR3 is built from 15 residues. CDR3 sequence (DNA): TGTGCCAGCAGTTACCCTGCCTCTGGGGCCAACGTCCTGACTTTC. This translates into CASSYPASGANVLTF.

At least ten counts were recorded for this clonotype. V and J are TRBV10-3 and TRBJ1-1, with D possibly being TRBD1 (5 bases). The ends were cut back, 7 bases at V and 0 bases at J, with 15 bases in the middle. In germline, CDR1 is ENHRY, CDR2 SYGVKD. CDR3 length: 15 residues. Here the CDR3 reads CAITPDTLLNTEAFF. The CDR3 bases are TGTGCCATCACTCCGGACACTTTACTGAACACTGAAGCTTTCTTT.

This clonotype came up a few times. This chain connects TRBV9 to TRBJ2-6; the D gene could be TRBD1 or TRBD2 (7 bases each). This CDR3 is 16 amino acids long. The V gene lost 2 bases and the J gene lost 4 bases, with 13 bases spanning the gap. Germline values: CDR1 SGDLS, CDR2 YYNGEE. The CDR3 loop is CASSVEAGQGANVLTF. The DNA for the CDR3 is TGTGCCAGCAGCGTCGAAGCGGGACAGGGGGCCAACGTCCTGACTTTC.

This clonotype was counted only a few times. CDR3 sequence: CASSALAGGMDTQYF. The CDR3 DNA reads as TGTGCCAGCAGTGCCTTAGCGGGAGGAATGGATACGCAGTATTTT. This chain uses TRBV12-3 or TRBV12-4 with TRBJ2-3; TRBD2 agrees at 10 bases. J gave up 6 bases and V 5 bases, and 8 bases lay outside the gene matches. The CDR3 consists of 15 residues.

This clonotype has a handful of counts. The chain joins TRBV27 to TRBJ1-1; D is ambiguous. V dropped 2 bases and J dropped 7 bases, with 11 bases sitting between them. Germline V gives CDR1 MNHEY, CDR2 SMNVEV (reference sequence). The CDR3 spans 13 residues. CDR3 coding DNA: TGTGCCAGCAGTTTAGGGCGGGTACGTGAAGCTTTCTTT. Translating it yields CASSLGRVREAFF.

The sample holds a few counts of this clonotype. The chain has TRBV28 and TRBJ2-5; weak D call: TRBD2 (6 bases). This CDR3 has 13 amino acids. Per the germline V gene, CDR1 is MDHEN and CDR2 is SYDVKM. V was trimmed by 7 bases and J by 9 bases, leaving 18 bases between them. CDR3 in amino acids: CASTDGTLGAQYF. The CDR3 region has the DNA TGTGCCAGCACGGACGGGACTCTCGGGGCCCAGTACTTC.